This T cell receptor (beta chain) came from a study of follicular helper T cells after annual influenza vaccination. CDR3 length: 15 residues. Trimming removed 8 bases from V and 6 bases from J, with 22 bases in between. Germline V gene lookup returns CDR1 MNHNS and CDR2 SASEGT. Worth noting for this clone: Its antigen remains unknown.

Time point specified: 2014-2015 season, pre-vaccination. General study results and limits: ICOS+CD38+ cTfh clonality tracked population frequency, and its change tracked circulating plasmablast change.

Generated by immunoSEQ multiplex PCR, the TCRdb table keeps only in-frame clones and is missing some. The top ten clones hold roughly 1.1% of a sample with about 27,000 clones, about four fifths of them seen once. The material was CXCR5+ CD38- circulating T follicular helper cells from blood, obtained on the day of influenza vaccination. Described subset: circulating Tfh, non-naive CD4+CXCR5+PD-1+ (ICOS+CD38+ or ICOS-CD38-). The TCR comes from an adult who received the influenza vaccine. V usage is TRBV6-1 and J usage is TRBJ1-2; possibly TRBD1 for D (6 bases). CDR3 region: CASGEGGGRKNGYTF. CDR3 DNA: TGTGCCAGCGGCGAAGGGGGGGGGCGAAAGAATGGCTACACCTTC.